The entry that follows covers one TCR beta chain sequence. Its matching antigen is unknown. This CDR3 is built from 15 residues. Per germline, CDR1 DFQATT and CDR2 SNEGSKA (reference sequence). Trimming stripped 2 bases from V and 0 bases from J, with 13 bases between. This entry belongs to a study of T cells after yellow fever vaccination. General study results and limits: Overlap between CD4 and CD8 compartments was detected for a small share of clonotypes.

Conversion of TCR transcripts into cDNA relied on 5'RACE template switching, which added a universal primer site and UMIs. TCRdb reprocessed the 5' RACE reads via MiXCR and lists one record per CDR3 protein. The sample holds under 550,000 distinct CDR3 sequences, roughly 22% seen once. The chain joins TRBV20-1 to TRBJ2-5; maybe TRBD2 (5 bases). The source is a man between 18 and 35 years old who received the YFV17D yellow fever vaccine. This specimen consisted of PBMCs, obtained roughly 20 days after the first yellow fever vaccination. The CDR3 DNA reads as TGCAGTGCTAGATTGCGGGCCCCGTACCAAGAGACCCAGTACTTC. This encodes CSARLRAPYQETQYF.